This T cell receptor beta chain was recorded in a study of identical twins. TCRdb passed the 5' RACE reads through MiXCR, listing each CDR3 protein once. The profile covers about 730,000 distinct CDR3 sequences, with approximately 22% appearing a single time and more than 4% taken by the ten largest. This clonotype was observed at least ten times. Healthy Caucasian donors formed the entire cohort. CDR1 is KGHSY and CDR2 is FQNENV in the germline V gene. Trimming removed 5 bases from V and 9 bases from J, with 8 bases in between. This CDR3 is built from 11 residues. These same records also appear under a second study, on T cells expressing NK-cell markers.

The receptor was isolated from a woman aged 18-29 years in good health. This rearrangement joins TRBV16 to TRBJ2-1; D not certain. Sequencing used PBMCs. CDR3 in amino acids: CASSEWGEQFF. The DNA for the CDR3 is TGTGCCAGCAGCGAGTGGGGTGAGCAGTTCTTC.